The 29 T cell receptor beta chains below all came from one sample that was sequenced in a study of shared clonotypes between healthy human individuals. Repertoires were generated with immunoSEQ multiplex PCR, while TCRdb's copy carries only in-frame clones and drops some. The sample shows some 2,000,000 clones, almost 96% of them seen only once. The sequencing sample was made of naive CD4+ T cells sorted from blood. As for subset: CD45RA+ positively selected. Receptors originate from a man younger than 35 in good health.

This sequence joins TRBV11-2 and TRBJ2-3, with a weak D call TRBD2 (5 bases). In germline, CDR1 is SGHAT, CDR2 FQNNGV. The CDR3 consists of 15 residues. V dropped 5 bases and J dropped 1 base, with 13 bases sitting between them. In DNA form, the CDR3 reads TGTGCCAGCAGCCCCGCTAGCAAGGGCACAGATACGCAGTATTTT. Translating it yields CASSPASKGTDTQYF.

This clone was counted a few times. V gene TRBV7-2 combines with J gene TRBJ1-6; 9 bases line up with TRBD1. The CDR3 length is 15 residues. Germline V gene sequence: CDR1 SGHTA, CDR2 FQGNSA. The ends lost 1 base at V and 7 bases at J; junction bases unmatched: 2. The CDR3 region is CASSLETGGNSPLHF. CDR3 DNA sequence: TGTGCCAGCAGCTTAGAAACAGGGGGCAATTCACCCCTCCACTTT.

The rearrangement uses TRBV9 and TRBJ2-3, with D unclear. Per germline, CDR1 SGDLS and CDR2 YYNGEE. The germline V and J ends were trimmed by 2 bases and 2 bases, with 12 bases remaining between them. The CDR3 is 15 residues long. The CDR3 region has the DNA TGTGCCAGCAGCGTTTTTCGCGGATACACAGATACGCAGTATTTT. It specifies CASSVFRGYTDTQYF.

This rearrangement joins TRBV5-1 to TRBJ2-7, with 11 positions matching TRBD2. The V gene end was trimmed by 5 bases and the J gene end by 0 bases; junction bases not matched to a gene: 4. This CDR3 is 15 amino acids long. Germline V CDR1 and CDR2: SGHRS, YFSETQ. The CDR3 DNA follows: TGCGCCAGCAGACTAGCGGGAGTGAGCTCCTACGAGCAGTACTTC. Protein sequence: CASRLAGVSSYEQYF.

CDR3 nucleotide sequence: TGTGCCAGTAAAATTCTGACAGATAATTCACCCCTCCACTTT. This encodes CASKILTDNSPLHF. This rearrangement joins TRBV19 to TRBJ1-6; D possibly corresponds to TRBD1 (5 bases). Germline V gene data show CDR1 as LNHDA and CDR2 as SQIVND (reference sequence). Trimming shortened V by 7 bases and J by 5 bases, and 12 bases separated the two germline ends. The CDR3 extends over 14 amino acids. Together with reference TRBV19 and TRBJ1-6, the CDR3 gives the full variable domain: DGGITQSPKYLFRKEGQNVTLSCEQNLNHDAMYWYRQDPGQGLRLIYYSQIVNDFQKGDIAEGYSVSREKKESFPLTVTSAQKNPTAFYLCASKILTDNSPLHFGNGTRLTVT.

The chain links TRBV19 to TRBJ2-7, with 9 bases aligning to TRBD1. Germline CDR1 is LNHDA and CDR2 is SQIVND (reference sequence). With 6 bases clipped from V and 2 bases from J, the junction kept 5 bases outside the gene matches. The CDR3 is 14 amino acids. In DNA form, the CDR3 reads TGTGCCAGTAGGGGGGGGACAGGGACCTACGAGCAGTACTTC. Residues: CASRGGTGTYEQYF.

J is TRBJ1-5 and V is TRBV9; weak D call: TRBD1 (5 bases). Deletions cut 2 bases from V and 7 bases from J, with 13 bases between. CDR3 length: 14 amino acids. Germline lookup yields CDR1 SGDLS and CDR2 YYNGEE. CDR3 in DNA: TGTGCCAGCAGCGTTGGGGGATTGGGCCAGCCCCAGCATTTT. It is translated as CASSVGGLGQPQHF.

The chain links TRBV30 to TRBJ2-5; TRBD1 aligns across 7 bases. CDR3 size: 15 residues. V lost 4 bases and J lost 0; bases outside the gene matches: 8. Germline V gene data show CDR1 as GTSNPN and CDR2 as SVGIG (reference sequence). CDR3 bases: TGTGCCTGGAATTGGGACAGTTCAAACCAAGAGACCCAGTACTTC. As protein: CAWNWDSSNQETQYF.

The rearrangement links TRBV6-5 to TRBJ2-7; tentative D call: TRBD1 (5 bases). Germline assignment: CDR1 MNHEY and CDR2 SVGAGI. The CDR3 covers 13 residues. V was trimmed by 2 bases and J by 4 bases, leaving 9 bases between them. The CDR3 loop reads CASSYIQGYEQYF. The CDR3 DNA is TGTGCCAGCAGTTACATTCAGGGATACGAGCAGTACTTC.

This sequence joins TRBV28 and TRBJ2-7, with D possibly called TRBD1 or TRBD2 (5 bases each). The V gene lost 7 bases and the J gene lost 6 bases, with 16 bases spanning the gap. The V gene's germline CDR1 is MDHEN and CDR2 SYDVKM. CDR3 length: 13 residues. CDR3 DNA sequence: TGTGCCAGCATTCTAAAGGGGACGCGCGAGCAGTACTTC. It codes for CASILKGTREQYF.

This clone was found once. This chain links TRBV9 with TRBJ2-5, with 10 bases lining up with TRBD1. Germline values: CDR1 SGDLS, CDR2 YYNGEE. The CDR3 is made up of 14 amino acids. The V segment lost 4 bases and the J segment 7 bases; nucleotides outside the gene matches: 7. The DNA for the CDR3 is TGTGCCAGCAGCTTAGACAGGGGGCCAGGGACCCAGTACTTC. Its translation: CASSLDRGPGTQYF. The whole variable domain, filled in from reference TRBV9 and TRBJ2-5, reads DSGVTQTPKHLITATGQRVTLRCSPRSGDLSVYWYQQSLDQGLQFLIQYYNGEERAKGNILERFSAQQFPDLHSELNLSSLELGDSALYFCASSLDRGPGTQYFGPGTRLLVL.

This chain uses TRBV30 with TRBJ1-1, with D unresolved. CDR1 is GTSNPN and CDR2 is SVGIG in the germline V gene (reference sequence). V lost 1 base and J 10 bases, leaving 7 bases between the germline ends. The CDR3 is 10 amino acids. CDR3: CAWSEMVAFF. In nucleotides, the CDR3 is TGTGCCTGGAGTGAGATGGTAGCTTTCTTT.

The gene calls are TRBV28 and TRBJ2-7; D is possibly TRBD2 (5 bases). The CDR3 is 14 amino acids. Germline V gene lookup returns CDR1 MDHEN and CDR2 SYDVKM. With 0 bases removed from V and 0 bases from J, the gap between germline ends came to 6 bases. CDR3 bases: TGTGCCAGCAGTTTATGGGGGAGCTCCTACGAGCAGTACTTC. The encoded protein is CASSLWGSSYEQYF.

The CDR3 region has the DNA TGTGCCAGCTCACCAGGAAGACAGGAATCGAACACTGAAGCTTTCTTT. Residues: CASSPGRQESNTEAFF. The V and J genes are TRBV18 and TRBJ1-1, with a weak D call TRBD1 (6 bases). Germline V gene data show CDR1 as KGHSH and CDR2 as LQKENI. The V end lost 2 bases, the J end lost 1 base, and 14 bases lay between the germline ends. The CDR3 spans 16 residues.

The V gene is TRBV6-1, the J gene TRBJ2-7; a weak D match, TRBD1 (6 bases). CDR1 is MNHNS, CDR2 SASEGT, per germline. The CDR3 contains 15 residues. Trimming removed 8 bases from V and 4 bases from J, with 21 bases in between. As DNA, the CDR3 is TGTGCCAGCCTGCCCCCACAGGGAAGGGGATACGAGCAGTACTTC. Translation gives CASLPPQGRGYEQYF.

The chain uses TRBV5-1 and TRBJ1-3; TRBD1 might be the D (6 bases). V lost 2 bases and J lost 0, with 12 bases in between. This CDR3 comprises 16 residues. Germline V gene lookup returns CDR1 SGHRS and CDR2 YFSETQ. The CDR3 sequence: CASSFSGALSGNTIYF. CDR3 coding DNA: TGCGCCAGCAGCTTTTCAGGGGCCCTCTCTGGAAACACCATATATTTT.

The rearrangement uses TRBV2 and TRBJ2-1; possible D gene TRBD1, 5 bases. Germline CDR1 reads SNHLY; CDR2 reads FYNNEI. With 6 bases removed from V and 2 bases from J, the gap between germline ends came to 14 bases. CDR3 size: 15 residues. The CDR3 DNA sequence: TGTGCCAGCAGCCCCGAGCAGGGTCCCTACAATGAGCAGTTCTTC. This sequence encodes CASSPEQGPYNEQFF.

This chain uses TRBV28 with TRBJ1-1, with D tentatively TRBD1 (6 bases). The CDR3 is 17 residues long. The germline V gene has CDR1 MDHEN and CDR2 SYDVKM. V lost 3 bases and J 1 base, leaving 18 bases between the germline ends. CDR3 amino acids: CASSFAGGGRRNTEAFF. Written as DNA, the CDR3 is TGTGCCAGCAGTTTCGCTGGCGGGGGGCGGAGGAACACTGAAGCTTTCTTT.

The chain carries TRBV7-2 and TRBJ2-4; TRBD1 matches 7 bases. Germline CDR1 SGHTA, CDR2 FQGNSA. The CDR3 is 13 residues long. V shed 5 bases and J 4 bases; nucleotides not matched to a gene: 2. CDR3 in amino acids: CASSPGQKNIQYF. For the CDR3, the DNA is TGTGCCAGCAGCCCGGGACAGAAAAACATTCAGTACTTC.

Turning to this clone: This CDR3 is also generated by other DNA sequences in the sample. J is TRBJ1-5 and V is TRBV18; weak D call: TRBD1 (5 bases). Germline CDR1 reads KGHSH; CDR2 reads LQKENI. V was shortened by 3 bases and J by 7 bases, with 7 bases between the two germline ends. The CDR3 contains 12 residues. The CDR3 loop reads CASSPQGQPQHF. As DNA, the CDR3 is TGTGCCAGCTCACCCCAGGGCCAGCCCCAGCATTTT.

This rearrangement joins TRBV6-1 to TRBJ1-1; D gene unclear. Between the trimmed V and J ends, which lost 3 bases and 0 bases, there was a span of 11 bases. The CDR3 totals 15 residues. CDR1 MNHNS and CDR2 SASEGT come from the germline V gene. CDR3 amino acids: CASSDRGVVNTEAFF. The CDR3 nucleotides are TGTGCCAGCAGTGATCGGGGTGTGGTGAACACTGAAGCTTTCTTT.

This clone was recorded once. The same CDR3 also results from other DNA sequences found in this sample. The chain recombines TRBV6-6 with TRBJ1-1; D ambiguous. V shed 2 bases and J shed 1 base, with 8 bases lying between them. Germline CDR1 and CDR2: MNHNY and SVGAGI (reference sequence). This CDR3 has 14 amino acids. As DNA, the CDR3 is TGTGCCAGCAGTTACGATACACCGAACACTGAAGCTTTCTTT. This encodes CASSYDTPNTEAFF.

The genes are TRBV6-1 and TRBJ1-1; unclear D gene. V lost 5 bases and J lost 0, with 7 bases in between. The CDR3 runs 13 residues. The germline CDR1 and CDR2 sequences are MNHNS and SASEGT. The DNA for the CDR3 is TGTGCCAGCAGTATCAGGCTGAACACTGAAGCTTTCTTT. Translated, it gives CASSIRLNTEAFF.

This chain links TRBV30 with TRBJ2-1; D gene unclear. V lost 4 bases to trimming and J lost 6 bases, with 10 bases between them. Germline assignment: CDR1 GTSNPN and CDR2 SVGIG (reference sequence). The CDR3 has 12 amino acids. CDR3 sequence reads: CAWTRQSNEQFF. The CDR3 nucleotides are TGTGCCTGGACTAGGCAGTCCAATGAGCAGTTCTTC.

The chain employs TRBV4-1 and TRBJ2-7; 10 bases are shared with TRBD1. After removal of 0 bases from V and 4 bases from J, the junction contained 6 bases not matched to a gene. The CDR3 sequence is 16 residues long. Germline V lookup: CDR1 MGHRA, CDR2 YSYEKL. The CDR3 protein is CASSQDSGTGAYEQYF. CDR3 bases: TGCGCCAGCAGCCAAGATTCGGGGACAGGGGCTTACGAGCAGTACTTC.

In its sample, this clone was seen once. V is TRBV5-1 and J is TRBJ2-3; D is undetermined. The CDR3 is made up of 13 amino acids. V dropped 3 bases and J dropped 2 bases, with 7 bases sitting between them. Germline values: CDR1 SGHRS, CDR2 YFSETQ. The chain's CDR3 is CASSSSPTDTQYF. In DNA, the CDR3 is TGCGCCAGCAGCTCATCCCCCACAGATACGCAGTATTTT.

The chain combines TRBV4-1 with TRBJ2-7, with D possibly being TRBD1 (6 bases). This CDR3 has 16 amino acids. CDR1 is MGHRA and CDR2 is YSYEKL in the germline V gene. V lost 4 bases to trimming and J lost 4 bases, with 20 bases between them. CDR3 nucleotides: TGCGCCAGCAGCCCAACAGAGGGGAACAGGGATTACGAGCAGTACTTC. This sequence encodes CASSPTEGNRDYEQYF.

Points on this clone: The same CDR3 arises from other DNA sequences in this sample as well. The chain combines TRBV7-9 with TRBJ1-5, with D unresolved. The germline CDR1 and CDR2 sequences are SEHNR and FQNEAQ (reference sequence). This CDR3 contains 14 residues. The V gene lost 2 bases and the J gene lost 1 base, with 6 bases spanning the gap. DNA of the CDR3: TGTGCCAGCAGCTTACAAGGGAGCAATCAGCCCCAGCATTTT. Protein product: CASSLQGSNQPQHF. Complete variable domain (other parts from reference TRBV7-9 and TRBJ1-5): DTGVSQNPRHKITKRGQNVTFRCDPISEHNRLYWYRQTLGQGPEFLTYFQNEAQLEKSRLLSDRFSAERPKGSFSTLEIQRTEQGDSAMYLCASSLQGSNQPQHFGDGTRLSIL.

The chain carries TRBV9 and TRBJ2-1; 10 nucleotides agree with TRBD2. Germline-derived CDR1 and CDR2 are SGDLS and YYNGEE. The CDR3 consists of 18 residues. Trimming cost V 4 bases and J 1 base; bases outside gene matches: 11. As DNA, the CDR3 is TGTGCCAGCAGCCCCTCTTGGGGTAGCGGGAGGTCCTACAATGAGCAGTTCTTC. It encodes CASSPSWGSGRSYNEQFF.